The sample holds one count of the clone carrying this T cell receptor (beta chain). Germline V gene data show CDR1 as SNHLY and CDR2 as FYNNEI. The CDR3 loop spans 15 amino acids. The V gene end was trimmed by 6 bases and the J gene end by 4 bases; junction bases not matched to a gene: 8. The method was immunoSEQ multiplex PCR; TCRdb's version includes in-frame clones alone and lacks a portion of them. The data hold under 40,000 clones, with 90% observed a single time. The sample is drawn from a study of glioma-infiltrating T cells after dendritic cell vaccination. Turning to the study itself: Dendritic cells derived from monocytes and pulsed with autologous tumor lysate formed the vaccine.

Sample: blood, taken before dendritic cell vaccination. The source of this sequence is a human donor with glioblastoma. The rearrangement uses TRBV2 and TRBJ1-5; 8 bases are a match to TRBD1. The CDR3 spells CASSGTGVRNQPQHF. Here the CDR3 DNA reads TGTGCCAGCAGCGGGACAGGCGTTCGAAATCAGCCCCAGCATTTT.